The clone carrying this TCR beta chain has only a few counts. Antigen unknown. This sample is part of a study of T-cell memory formation after mild COVID-19. Turning to the study itself: Most TCR clusters belonged to a single donor. Findings and caveats of the study: Pre-infection memory harbored some responding clones, suggesting cross-reactive memory joined. Clones which contracted sat mainly in CM and EM if CD4+, and in EMRA if CD8+.

Using its own MiXCR run on the 5' RACE reads, TCRdb lists one record per CDR3 protein. This sample yields some 150,000 distinct CDR3 sequences, of which 15% to 20% are seen a single time; about 2.3% belongs to the top ten. CDR1 KGHSH and CDR2 LQKENI come from the germline V gene. Between the trimmed V and J ends, which lost 3 bases and 10 bases, there was a span of 14 bases. The CDR3 length is 13 residues. The clonotype originates from an adult woman who had mild COVID-19 (a few samples of this study predate the infection). Cell type and time point are not known. The sample taken for sequencing was PBMCs or a T cell subset sorted from them (not recorded which). V gene TRBV18 combines with J gene TRBJ2-3, with a possible D match to TRBD1 (5 bases). CDR3 nucleotides: TGTGCCAGCTCACCCGTCCTGGACACACCGCAGTATTTT. Translating it yields CASSPVLDTPQYF.